The clone carrying this T cell receptor (beta chain) was counted at least ten times. The data were taken from a study of early T cells in non-severe SARS-CoV-2 infection. Study background: Sequencing targeted bulk RNA from unsorted whole blood, leaving chains unpaired.

CDR3 length: 15 residues. V dropped 2 bases and J dropped 3 bases, with 10 bases sitting between them. Individual cDNA molecules carried attached unique molecular identifiers. TCRdb ran MiXCR on the 5' RACE reads and lists one entry per CDR3 protein. The sample contains tens of thousands of distinct CDR3 sequences, approximately 5.2% of which appear only once. The gene calls are TRBV12-3 or TRBV12-4 and TRBJ1-4; D gene unclear. The material sequenced was whole blood. The source of this sequence is an adult who was a healthcare worker with PCR-confirmed SARS-CoV-2 infection or an uninfected control (not recorded which). The CDR3 reads CASSLIRGSNEKLFF. The CDR3 region has the DNA TGTGCCAGCAGTTTAATCCGCGGATCTAATGAAAAACTGTTTTTT.